What follows describes a single TCR beta chain. The CDR3 length is 14 residues. CDR1 is SGDLS, CDR2 YYNGEE, per germline. With the 5' RACE reads reprocessed, TCRdb shows one record per CDR3 protein and no DNA. In all, the sample yields a few hundred thousand distinct CDR3 sequences. The data belong to a study of monozygotic twins with inflammatory bowel disease. The chain uses TRBV9 and TRBJ2-7. This sequence originates from a human donor with ulcerative colitis or Crohn's disease, or a healthy co-twin of an affected twin (not recorded which). Material for sequencing was blood. CDR3 region: CASSVEGRWYEQYF. The full variable domain, its missing parts supplied by reference TRBV9 and TRBJ2-7, is DSGVTQTPKHLITATGQRVTLRCSPRSGDLSVYWYQQSLDQGLQFLIQYYNGEERAKGNILERFSAQQFPDLHSELNLSSLELGDSALYFCASSVEGRWYEQYFGPGTRLTVT.